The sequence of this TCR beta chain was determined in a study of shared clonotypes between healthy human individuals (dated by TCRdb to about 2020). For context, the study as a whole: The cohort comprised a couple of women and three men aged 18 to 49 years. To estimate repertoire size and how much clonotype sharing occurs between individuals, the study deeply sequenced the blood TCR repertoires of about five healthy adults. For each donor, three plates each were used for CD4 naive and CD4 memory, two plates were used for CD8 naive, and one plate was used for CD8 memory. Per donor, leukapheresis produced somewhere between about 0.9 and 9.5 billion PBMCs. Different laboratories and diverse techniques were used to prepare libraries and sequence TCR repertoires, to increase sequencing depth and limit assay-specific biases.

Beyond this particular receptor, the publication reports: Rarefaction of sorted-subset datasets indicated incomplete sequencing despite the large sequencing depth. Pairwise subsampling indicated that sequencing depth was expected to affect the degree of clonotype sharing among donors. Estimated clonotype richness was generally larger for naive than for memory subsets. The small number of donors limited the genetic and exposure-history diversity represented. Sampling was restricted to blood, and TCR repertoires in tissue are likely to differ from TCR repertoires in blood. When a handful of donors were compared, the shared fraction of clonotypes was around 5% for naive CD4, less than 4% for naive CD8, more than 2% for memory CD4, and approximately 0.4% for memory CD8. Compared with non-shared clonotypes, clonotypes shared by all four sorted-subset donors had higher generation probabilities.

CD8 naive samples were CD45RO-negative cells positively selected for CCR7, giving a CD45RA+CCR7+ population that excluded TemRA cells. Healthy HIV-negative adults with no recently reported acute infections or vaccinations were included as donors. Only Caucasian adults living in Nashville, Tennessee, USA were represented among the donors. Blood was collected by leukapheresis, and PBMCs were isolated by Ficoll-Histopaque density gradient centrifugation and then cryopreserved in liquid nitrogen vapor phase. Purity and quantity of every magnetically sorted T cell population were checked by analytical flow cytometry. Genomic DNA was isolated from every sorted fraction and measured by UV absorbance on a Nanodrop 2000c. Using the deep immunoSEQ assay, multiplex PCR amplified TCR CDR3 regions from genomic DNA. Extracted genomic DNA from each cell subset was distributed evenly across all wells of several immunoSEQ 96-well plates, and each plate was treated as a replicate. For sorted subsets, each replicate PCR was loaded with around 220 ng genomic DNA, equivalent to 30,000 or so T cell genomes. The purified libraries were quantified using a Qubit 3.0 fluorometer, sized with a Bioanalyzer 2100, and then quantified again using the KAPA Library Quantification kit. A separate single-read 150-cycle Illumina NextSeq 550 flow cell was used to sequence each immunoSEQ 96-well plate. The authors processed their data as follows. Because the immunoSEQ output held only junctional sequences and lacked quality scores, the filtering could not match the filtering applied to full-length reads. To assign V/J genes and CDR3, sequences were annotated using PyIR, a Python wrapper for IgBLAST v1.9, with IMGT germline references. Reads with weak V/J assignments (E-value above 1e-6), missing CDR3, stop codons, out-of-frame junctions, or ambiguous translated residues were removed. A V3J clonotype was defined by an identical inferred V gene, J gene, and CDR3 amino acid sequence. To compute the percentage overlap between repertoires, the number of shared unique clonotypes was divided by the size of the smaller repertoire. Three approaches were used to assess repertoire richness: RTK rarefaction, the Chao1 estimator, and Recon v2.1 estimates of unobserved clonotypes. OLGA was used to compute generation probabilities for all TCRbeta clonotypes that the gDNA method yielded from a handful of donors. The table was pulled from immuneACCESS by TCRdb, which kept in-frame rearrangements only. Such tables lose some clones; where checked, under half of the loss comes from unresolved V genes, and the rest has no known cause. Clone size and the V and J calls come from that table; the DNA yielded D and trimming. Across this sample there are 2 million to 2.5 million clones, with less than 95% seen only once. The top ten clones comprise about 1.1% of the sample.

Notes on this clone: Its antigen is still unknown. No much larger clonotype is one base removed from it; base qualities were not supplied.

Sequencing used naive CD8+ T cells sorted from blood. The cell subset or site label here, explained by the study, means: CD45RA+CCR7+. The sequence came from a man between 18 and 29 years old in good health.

The DNA sequence is given as TGTGCCAGCTCACCACCGGGACTAGCTGTCCACGAGCAGTACTTC. This sequence encodes CASSPPGLAVHEQYF. Here the chain combines TRBV18 and TRBJ2-7, with TRBD2 identical over 9 junction bases. The germline V end is reduced by 0 bases and the J end by 5 bases; junction bases left unmatched: 5. The CDR3 measures 15 amino acids from cysteine to phenylalanine. Solely the CDR3 DNA is kept, with 45 bases framed from the first base. From the germline V gene, CDR1 is KGHSH and CDR2 is LQKENI.